This T cell receptor (beta chain) was profiled in a study of blood T cell repertoires in COVID-19. Study at large: The origin of the acute and convalescent COVID-19 samples was the United States, Italy and Spain.

Repertoires were generated with immunoSEQ multiplex PCR, while TCRdb's copy carries only in-frame clones and drops some. The sample contains around 190,000 clones, 86% of which appear only once. There are 15 residues in the CDR3. Trimming took 2 bases from V and 2 from J; bases not matched to a gene: 5. Germline lookup yields CDR1 MGHRA and CDR2 YSYEKL. The material sequenced was PBMCs or T cells enriched from blood (not recorded which). This TCR was recovered from a man aged 40-49 years with acute COVID-19. The rearrangement links TRBV4-1 to TRBJ2-5; TRBD2 matches at 7 bases. The CDR3 nucleotides read TGCGCCAGCAGCCAATCTCCGGGACTACAAGAGACCCAGTACTTC. It specifies CASSQSPGLQETQYF.